The text below deals with one T cell receptor beta chain. Its antigen remains unknown. Each hyperthyroidism patient was newly diagnosed, with under 2 months' duration, and aged 18 to 65. This specimen belongs to a study of Graves' ophthalmopathy and Graves' hyperthyroidism. At the level of the study: No ophthalmopathy within 18 months of follow-up signified stable hyperthyroidism.

Study outcomes and limitations: The model predicted ophthalmopathy progression with more than 70% sensitivity and 72% to 85% specificity.

CDR3 regions of TCR beta were amplified from RNA transcripts. RT-PCR with HTBI primers came first, then second-round multiplex PCR. From the multiplex PCR reads, TCRdb called clonotypes with MiXCR, one entry per CDR3 protein. The data contain roughly 1.1 million distinct CDR3 sequences, about two fifths of them singletons. Trimming removed 6 bases from V and 3 bases from J, with 17 bases in between. CDR1 and CDR2 from the germline V gene are SNHLY and FYNNEI. This CDR3 is built from 15 residues. The specimen was peripheral blood or thyroid tissue (not recorded which). The source is an adult man with Graves' hyperthyroidism. The V call is TRBV2, the J call TRBJ1-1; possible D gene TRBD1, 5 bases. The DNA of the CDR3 is TGTGCCAGCAGAGGAAGCCAGGGATGGGACACTGAAGCTTTCTTT. It yields the protein CASRGSQGWDTEAFF.